This T cell receptor (beta chain) was sequenced for a study of untreated major depressive disorder. Study-wide points: CD4+ T cells from depressed patients used TRBV05-01 (Vbeta 5.1) more often than controls.

Profiled with immunoSEQ multiplex PCR; TCRdb holds only in-frame clones, not every one. The table has under 30,000 clones, over 80% seen once; the top ten hold about 0.75%. For this clone: The antigen remains unidentified.

No psychiatric drugs, including antidepressants, for at least 8 weeks beforehand. Depression in patients ranged from moderate to severe. Blood, approximately 30 ml, was drawn into EDTA tubes. CD4+ T cells were isolated from thawed PBMCs by magnetic negative selection. Germline V CDR1 and CDR2: MNHNY, SVGAGI (reference sequence). The CDR3 spans 13 residues. V was cut by 6 bases and J by 6 bases, with 11 bases left in between. This chain connects TRBV6-6 to TRBJ2-2; D call uncertain. This clonotype originated in a woman aged 30 to 39 with major depressive disorder. The sample consisted of CD4+ T cells from PBMCs. The CDR3 nucleotides are TGTGCCAGCAGCCCCCCCCGACCCGGGGAGCTGTTTTTT. Amino acids: CASSPPRPGELFF.